This TCR beta chain was identified during a study of naive and memory T cell subsets. Findings of the study overall: Expression changes during T cell differentiation may affect RNA-based TCR counts. TCR abundance followed a power law differing between naive and memory subsets.

Two oligonucleotides, mixed equimolar, formed the beta constant-region primer covering TRBC1 and TRBC2. One entry per CDR3 protein results from TCRdb running MiXCR on the UMI-ligation and nested PCR reads. The sample holds some 28,000 distinct CDR3 sequences, over 8.5% seen once. After the first PCR, alpha and beta chain libraries were processed separately. This clonotype was counted many times. Its antigen is still unknown. This CDR3 is built from 14 residues. CDR1 is MDHEN and CDR2 is SYDVKM in the germline V gene. V was cut by 5 bases and J by 4 bases, with 9 bases left in between. The rearrangement joins TRBV28 to TRBJ2-6; no clear D gene. This clonotype was obtained from a human donor in good health. Sequenced material: effector memory CD4+ T cells from blood. Subset given: effector memory, CD45RA- CD27-. The chain's CDR3 is CASSPFKGANVLTF. The DNA for the CDR3 is TGTGCCAGCAGTCCTTTTAAGGGGGCCAACGTCCTGACTTTC.